Below, 19 T cell receptor beta chains from the same sample are listed, as sequenced in a study of response to subunit inactivated influenza vaccine. TCRdb processed the RT-PCR reads anew with MiXCR; each CDR3 protein has one entry. The table lists a few hundred thousand distinct CDR3 sequences, 14% of them singletons. Source: PBMCs from blood, taken about 11 days after vaccination. The receptors here all came from a man between 50 and 59 years old who received an inactivated influenza vaccine.

This clonotype was counted between two and nine times. V and J are TRBV20-1 and TRBJ2-3, with a tentative D call TRBD2 (5 bases). This CDR3 region has 14 residues. Germline CDR1 reads DFQATT; CDR2 reads SNEGSKA (reference sequence). Trimming pared 5 bases from V and 2 bases from J, leaving 14 bases between. This chain's CDR3 is CSAQKPGITDTQYF. The CDR3 DNA reads TGCAGTGCTCAAAAACCGGGGATCACAGATACGCAGTATTTT.

This clonotype was counted only a few times. The chain has TRBV11-2 and TRBJ2-1; TRBD2 aligns across 11 bases. CDR3 size: 19 residues. Germline-derived CDR1 and CDR2 are SGHAT and FQNNGV. V lost 5 bases, J lost 2 bases, and 14 bases stayed unmatched. In DNA form, the CDR3 reads TGTGCCAGCAGCCTTAGGGGGACTAGCGGACCCTCAGCCTACAATGAGCAGTTCTTC. It encodes CASSLRGTSGPSAYNEQFF.

This clonotype appeared a few times. The rearrangement links TRBV24-1 to TRBJ2-1, with 9 bases fitting TRBD2. CDR3 size: 15 residues. CDR1 and CDR2 from the germline V gene are KGHDR and SFDVKD. Trimming took 3 bases from V and 4 from J; bases not matched to a gene: 3. The CDR3 nucleotides read TGTGCCACCAGTGATCGGACTAGCGAGTACAATGAGCAGTTCTTC. Its translation is CATSDRTSEYNEQFF.

This clonotype was recorded many times. The chain is built from TRBV29-1 and TRBJ2-7; no reliable D call. V lost 1 base and J lost 7, with 17 bases in between. Germline V gene sequence: CDR1 SQVTM, CDR2 ANQGSEA. The CDR3 length is 14 residues. The CDR3 region is CSVEVPGSSREQYF. The CDR3 coding sequence is TGCAGCGTTGAAGTTCCCGGGTCTTCTCGGGAGCAGTACTTC.

The chain links TRBV27 to TRBJ2-3, with D possibly matching TRBD2 (5 bases). Germline loops: CDR1 MNHEY, CDR2 SMNVEV (reference sequence). V lost 2 bases and J lost 2, with 11 bases in between. This CDR3 contains 15 residues. The CDR3 is CASSLASSDTDTQYF. As DNA, the CDR3 is TGTGCCAGCAGTTTAGCTAGCTCAGACACAGATACGCAGTATTTT.

This clonotype occurred a few times. This chain uses TRBV7-6 with TRBJ2-3; D remains ambiguous. Between the trimmed V and J ends, which lost 4 bases and 0 bases, there was a span of 11 bases. Germline lookup yields CDR1 SGHVS and CDR2 FNYEAQ. The CDR3 length is 15 residues. This CDR3 reads CASSYTGLSTDTQYF. In DNA form, the CDR3 reads TGTGCCAGCAGCTATACCGGGCTTAGCACAGATACGCAGTATTTT.

The chain couples TRBV18 to TRBJ2-1, with 9 bases lining up with TRBD2. Germline V gene sequence: CDR1 KGHSH, CDR2 LQKENI. Losses at the gene ends were 3 bases for V and 8 bases for J; bases not matched to a gene: 5. This CDR3 spans 14 amino acids. CDR3 bases: TGTGCCAGCTCACCGAGTAGCGGGAGCGATGAGCAGTTCTTC. Translated, it gives CASSPSSGSDEQFF.

Here the CDR3 reads CASSQGTGRRDTQYF. CDR3 nucleotides: TGCGCCAGCAGCCAAGGTACAGGGCGCAGGGATACGCAGTATTTT. The J gene is TRBJ2-3, the V gene TRBV4-1, with D possibly matching TRBD1 (6 bases). Trimming took 1 base from V and 6 from J, leaving 14 bases between them. The CDR3 spans 15 residues. The germline CDR1 and CDR2 sequences are MGHRA and YSYEKL.

In this sample, this clonotype turned up a few times. The chain recombines TRBV19 with TRBJ2-1; 11 bases match TRBD2. Trimming took 6 bases from V and 10 from J; bases not matched to a gene: 14. Germline V lookup: CDR1 LNHDA, CDR2 SQIVND (reference sequence). CDR3 size: 16 residues. CDR3 sequence: CASSLLLAGEVKEQFF. CDR3 sequence (DNA): TGTGCCAGTAGCCTTTTACTAGCGGGAGAGGTTAAAGAGCAGTTCTTC.

The CDR3, as DNA: TGTGCCAGCTCACAAACGGACTATGAGCAGTTCTTC. Protein product: CASSQTDYEQFF. The V and J genes are TRBV18 and TRBJ2-1, with D possibly TRBD2 on 5 matching bases. This CDR3 is built from 12 residues. Germline V gene sequence: CDR1 KGHSH, CDR2 LQKENI. Trimming took off 4 bases at V and 8 bases at J, with 9 bases between the two ends.

The rearrangement joins TRBV6-1 to TRBJ2-7; weak D call: TRBD1 (5 bases). The germline V gene has CDR1 MNHNS and CDR2 SASEGT. This CDR3 is built from 15 residues. V lost 5 bases to trimming and J lost 1 base, with 15 bases between them. The DNA of the CDR3 is TGTGCCAGCAGTAATGGACAACCTTGGTCCTACGAGCAGTACTTC. Translated: CASSNGQPWSYEQYF.

The chain is built from TRBV5-1 and TRBJ2-7; 11 nucleotides agree with TRBD2. The CDR3 is 19 amino acids. J lost 5 bases, V lost 0 bases, and 16 bases had no gene match. Germline V gene data show CDR1 as SGHRS and CDR2 as YFSETQ. The DNA of the CDR3 is TGCGCCAGCAGCTTGGCTGGGGAGATAGCGGGGGGGCCTTCGGACGAGCAGTACTTC. Translating gives CASSLAGEIAGGPSDEQYF.

This chain links TRBV11-2 with TRBJ2-3; possible D gene TRBD2, 6 bases. This CDR3 comprises 19 residues. The ends were cut back, 8 bases at V and 0 bases at J, with 27 bases in the middle. Germline V lookup: CDR1 SGHAT, CDR2 FQNNGV. As DNA, the CDR3 is TGTGCCAGCCGATACGCCCGTACGGCAAAGCGGGCGAGCACAGATACGCAGTATTTT. Translating it yields CASRYARTAKRASTDTQYF.

The chain is built from TRBV5-6 and TRBJ2-5; no clear D gene. CDR1 and CDR2 (germline): SGHDT, YYEEEE. Between the trimmed V and J ends, which lost 2 bases and 1 base, there was a span of 9 bases. There are 14 residues in the CDR3. CDR3 in amino acids: CASSLSVIQETQYF. The CDR3 DNA reads TGTGCCAGCAGCTTAAGCGTGATCCAAGAGACCCAGTACTTC.

Worth noting for this clonotype: An end of the junction differs from the germline gene, which may be a read error. V usage is TRBV12-3 or TRBV12-4 and J usage is TRBJ1-1; D ambiguous. The CDR3 loop spans 14 amino acids. The CDR3 sequence: CASSPAFGSFEVFF. The CDR3 DNA sequence: TGTGCCAGCAGCCCGGCATTTGGGTCGTTTGAAGTTTTCTTT.

This clonotype was counted only a few times. V usage is TRBV7-6 and J usage is TRBJ2-1; tentatively, D is TRBD1 or TRBD2 (7 bases each). The ends were cut back, 5 bases at V and 4 bases at J, with 15 bases in the middle. Germline V lookup: CDR1 SGHVS, CDR2 FNYEAQ. This CDR3 comprises 15 residues. CDR3 sequence reads: CASSQLRGGYNEQFF. The CDR3 DNA is TGTGCCAGCAGCCAGCTCAGGGGGGGGTACAATGAGCAGTTCTTC.

The CDR3 DNA reads TGTGCCAGCAGTTCCGGGGGTTATGAAGATACGCAGTATTTT. Translated: CASSSGGYEDTQYF. V gene TRBV6-5 combines with J gene TRBJ2-3; weak D call: TRBD2 (6 bases). CDR1 and CDR2 from the germline V gene are MNHEY and SVGAGI. The CDR3 contains 14 residues. V lost 4 bases and J lost 5, with 13 bases in between.

This clonotype was counted between two and nine times. The rearrangement joins TRBV4-3 to TRBJ2-1; D call uncertain. V gave up 3 bases and J gave up 6 bases, with 12 bases separating them. This CDR3 contains 14 residues. Germline CDR1 is LGHNA and CDR2 is YSLEER. The CDR3 region is CASSQAEKGNEQFF. DNA of the CDR3: TGCGCCAGCAGCCAGGCTGAGAAGGGCAATGAGCAGTTCTTC.

This clonotype was seen a handful of times. This rearrangement joins TRBV20-1 to TRBJ2-7; unclear D gene. The CDR3 covers 13 residues. Trimming removed 2 bases at V and 0 bases at J, with 8 bases between. Looked up from germline, CDR1 is DFQATT and CDR2 is SNEGSKA (reference sequence). CDR3 DNA sequence: TGCAGTGCTAGATCTCCGGCCTCCTACGAGCAGTACTTC. Its translation is CSARSPASYEQYF.